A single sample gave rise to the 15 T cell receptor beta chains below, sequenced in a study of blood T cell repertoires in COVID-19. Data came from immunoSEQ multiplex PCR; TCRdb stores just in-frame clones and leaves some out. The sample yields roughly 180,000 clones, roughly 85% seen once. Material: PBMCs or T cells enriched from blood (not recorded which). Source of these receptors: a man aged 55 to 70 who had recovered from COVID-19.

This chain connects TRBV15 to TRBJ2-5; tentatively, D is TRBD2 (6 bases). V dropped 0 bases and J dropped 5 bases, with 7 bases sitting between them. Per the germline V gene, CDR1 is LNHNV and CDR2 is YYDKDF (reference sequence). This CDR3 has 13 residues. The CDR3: CATSRDGRETQYF. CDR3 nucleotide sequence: TGTGCCACCAGCAGAGATGGGAGGGAGACCCAGTACTTC.

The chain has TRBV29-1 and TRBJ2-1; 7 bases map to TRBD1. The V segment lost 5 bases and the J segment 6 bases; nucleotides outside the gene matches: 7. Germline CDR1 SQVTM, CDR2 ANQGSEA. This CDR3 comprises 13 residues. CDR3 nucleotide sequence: TGCAGCGTTTCCGGGACAGTAAGCAATGAGCAGTTCTTC. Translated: CSVSGTVSNEQFF.

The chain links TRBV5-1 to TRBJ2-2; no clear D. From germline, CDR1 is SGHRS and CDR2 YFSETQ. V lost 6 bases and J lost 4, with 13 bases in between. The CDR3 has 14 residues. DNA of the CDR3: TGCGCCAGCACCCCAGAGGTGAGCACCGGGGAGCTGTTTTTT. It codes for CASTPEVSTGELFF.

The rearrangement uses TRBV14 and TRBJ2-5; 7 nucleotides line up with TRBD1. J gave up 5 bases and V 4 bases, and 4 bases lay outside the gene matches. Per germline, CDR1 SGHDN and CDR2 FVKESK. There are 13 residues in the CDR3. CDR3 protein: CASSRQGGETQYF. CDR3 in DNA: TGTGCCAGCAGCCGACAGGGCGGGGAGACCCAGTACTTC.

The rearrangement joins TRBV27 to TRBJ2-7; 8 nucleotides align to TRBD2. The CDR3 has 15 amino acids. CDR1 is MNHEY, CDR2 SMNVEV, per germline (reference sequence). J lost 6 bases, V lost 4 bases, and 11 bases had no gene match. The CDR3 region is CASSSGGAGVPEQYF. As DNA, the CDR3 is TGTGCCAGCAGTTCCGGGGGGGCTGGGGTCCCCGAGCAGTACTTC.

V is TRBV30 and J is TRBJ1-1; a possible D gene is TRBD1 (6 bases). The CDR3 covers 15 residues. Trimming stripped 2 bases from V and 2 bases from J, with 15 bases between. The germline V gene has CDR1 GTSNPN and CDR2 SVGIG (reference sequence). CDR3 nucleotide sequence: TGTGCCTGGAGTCCACGTGGGGGCAGAAACACTGAAGCTTTCTTT. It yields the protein CAWSPRGGRNTEAFF.

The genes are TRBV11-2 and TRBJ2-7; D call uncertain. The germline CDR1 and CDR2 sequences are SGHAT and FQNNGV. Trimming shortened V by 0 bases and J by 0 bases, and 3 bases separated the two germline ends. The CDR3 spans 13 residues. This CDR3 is CASSLEYSYEQYF. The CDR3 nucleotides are TGTGCCAGCAGCTTAGAATACTCCTACGAGCAGTACTTC.

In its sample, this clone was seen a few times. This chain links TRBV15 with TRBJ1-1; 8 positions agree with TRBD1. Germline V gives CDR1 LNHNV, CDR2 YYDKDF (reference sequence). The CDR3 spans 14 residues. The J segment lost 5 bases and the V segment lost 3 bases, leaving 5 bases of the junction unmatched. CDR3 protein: CATSSNRGGTEAFF. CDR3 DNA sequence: TGTGCCACCAGCAGCAACAGGGGGGGAACTGAAGCTTTCTTT.

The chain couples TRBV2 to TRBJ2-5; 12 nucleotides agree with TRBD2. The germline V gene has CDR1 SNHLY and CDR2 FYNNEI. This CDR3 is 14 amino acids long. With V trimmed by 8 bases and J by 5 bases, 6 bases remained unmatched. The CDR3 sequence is CASLTSGSGETQYF. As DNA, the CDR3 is TGTGCCAGCCTGACTAGCGGGAGCGGGGAGACCCAGTACTTC.

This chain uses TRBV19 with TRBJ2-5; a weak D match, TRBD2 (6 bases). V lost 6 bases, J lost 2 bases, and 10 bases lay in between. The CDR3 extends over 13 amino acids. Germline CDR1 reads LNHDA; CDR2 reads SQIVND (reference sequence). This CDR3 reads CASSGGLQETQYF. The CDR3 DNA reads TGTGCCAGTAGCGGGGGTTTACAAGAGACCCAGTACTTC.

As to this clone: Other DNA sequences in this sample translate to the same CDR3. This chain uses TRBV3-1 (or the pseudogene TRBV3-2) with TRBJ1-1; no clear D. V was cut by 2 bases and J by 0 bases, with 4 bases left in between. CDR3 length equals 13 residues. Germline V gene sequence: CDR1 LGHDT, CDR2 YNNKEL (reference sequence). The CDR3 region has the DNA TGTGCCAGCAGCCAAACTATGAACACTGAAGCTTTCTTT. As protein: CASSQTMNTEAFF.

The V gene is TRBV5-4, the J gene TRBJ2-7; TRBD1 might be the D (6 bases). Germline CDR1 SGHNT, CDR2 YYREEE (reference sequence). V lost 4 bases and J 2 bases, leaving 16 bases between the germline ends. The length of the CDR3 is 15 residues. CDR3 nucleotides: TGTGCCAGCAGCCCCGCCGGACAGTCCACCTACGAGCAGTACTTC. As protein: CASSPAGQSTYEQYF.

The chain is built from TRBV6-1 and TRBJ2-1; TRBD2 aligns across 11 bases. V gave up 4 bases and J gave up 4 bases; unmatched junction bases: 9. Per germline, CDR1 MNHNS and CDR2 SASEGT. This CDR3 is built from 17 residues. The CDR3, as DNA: TGTGCCAGCAGTGTTACTAGCGGGGGTCGCGGTTACAATGAGCAGTTCTTC. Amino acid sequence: CASSVTSGGRGYNEQFF.

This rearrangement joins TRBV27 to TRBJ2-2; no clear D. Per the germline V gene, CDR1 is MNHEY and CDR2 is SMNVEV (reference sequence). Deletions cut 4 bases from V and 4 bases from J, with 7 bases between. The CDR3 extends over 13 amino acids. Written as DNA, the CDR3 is TGTGCCAGCAGTTCTCGGGTCACCGGGGAGCTGTTTTTT. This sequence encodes CASSSRVTGELFF.

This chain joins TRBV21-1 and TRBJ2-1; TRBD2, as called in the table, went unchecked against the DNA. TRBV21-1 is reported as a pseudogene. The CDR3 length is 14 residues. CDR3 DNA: TGTGCCAGCAGCAAAGAAGGTAGCGGGGGGACTTTGTTCTTC. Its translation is CASSKEGSGGTLFF.